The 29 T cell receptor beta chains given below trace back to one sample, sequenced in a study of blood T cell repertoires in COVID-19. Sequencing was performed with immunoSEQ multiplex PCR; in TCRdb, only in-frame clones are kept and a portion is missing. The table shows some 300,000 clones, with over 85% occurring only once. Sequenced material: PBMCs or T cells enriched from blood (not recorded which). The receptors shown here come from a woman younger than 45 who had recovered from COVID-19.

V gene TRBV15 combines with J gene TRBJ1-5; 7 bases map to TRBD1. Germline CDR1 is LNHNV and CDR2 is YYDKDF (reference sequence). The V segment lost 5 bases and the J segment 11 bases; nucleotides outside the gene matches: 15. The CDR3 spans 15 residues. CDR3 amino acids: CATSRGRDSHKSQHF. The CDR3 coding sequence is TGTGCCACCAGCCGAGGTCGGGACAGTCATAAATCCCAGCATTTT.

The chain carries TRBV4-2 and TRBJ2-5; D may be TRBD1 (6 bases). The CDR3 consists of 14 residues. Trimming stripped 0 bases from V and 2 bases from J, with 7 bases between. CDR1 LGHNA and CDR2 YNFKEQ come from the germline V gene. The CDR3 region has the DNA TGTGCCAGCAGCCAAGAAGGACAGCAAGAGACCCAGTACTTC. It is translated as CASSQEGQQETQYF.

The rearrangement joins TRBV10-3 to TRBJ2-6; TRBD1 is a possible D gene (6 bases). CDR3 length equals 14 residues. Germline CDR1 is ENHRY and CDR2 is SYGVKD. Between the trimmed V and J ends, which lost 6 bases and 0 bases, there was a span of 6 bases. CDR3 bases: TGTGCCATCAGGGACAGCTCTGGGGCCAACGTCCTGACTTTC. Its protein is CAIRDSSGANVLTF.

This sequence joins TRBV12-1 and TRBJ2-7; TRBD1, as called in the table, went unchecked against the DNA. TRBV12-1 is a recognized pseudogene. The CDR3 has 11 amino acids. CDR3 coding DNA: TGTGCCAGCAGCTTTCACTACGAGCAGTACTTC. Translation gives CASSFHYEQYF.

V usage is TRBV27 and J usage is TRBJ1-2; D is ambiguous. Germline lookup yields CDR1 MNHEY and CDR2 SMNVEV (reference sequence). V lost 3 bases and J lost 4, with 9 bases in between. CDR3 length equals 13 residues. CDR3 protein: CASSLLGSYGYTF. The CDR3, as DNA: TGTGCCAGCAGTTTGTTGGGCTCCTATGGCTACACCTTC.

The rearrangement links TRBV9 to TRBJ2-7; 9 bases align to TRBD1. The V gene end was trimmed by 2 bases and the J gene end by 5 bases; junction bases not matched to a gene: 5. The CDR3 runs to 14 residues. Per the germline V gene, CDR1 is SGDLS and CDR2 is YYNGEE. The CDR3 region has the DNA TGTGCCAGCAGCGTGAGGGACAGGGTTGACGAGCAGTACTTC. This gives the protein CASSVRDRVDEQYF.

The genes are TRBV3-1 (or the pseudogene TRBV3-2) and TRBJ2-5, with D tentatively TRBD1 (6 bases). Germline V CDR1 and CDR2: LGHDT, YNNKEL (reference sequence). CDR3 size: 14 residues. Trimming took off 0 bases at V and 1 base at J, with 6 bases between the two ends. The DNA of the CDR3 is TGTGCCAGCAGCCAAGACAGGGGCCAAGAGACCCAGTACTTC. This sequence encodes CASSQDRGQETQYF.

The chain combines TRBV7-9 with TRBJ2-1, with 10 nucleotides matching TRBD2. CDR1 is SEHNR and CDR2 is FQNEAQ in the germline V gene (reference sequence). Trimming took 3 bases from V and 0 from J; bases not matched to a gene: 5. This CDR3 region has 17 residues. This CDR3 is CASSFSTSGASYNEQFF. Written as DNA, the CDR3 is TGTGCCAGCAGCTTTAGTACTAGCGGGGCCTCCTACAATGAGCAGTTCTTC.

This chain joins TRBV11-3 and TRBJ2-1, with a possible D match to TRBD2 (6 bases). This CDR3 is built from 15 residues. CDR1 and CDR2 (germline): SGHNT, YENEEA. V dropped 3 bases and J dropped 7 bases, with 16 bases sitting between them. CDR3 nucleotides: TGTGCCAGCAGCTTTTCGGAGGGGATCTTAAATGAGCAGTTCTTC. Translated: CASSFSEGILNEQFF. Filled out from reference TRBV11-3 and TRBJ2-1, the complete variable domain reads EAGVVQSPRYKIIEKKQPVAFWCNPISGHNTLYWYLQNLGQGPELLIRYENEEAVDDSQLPKDRFSAERLKGVDSTLKIQPAELGDSAVYLCASSFSEGILNEQFFGPGTRLTVL.

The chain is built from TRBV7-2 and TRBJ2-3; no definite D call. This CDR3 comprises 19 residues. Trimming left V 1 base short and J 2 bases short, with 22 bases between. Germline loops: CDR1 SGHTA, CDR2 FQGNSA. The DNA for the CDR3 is TGTGCCAGCAGCTTAGGCGCACTAACCCTAAGTGCGAACACAGATACGCAGTATTTT. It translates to CASSLGALTLSANTDTQYF.

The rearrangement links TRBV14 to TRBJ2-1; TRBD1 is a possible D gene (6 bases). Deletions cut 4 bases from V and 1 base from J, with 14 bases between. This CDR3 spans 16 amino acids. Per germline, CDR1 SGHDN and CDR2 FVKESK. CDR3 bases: TGTGCCAGCAGCCTAATACAGGGCTGGTCCTACAATGAGCAGTTCTTC. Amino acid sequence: CASSLIQGWSYNEQFF.

Here the CDR3 DNA reads TGCGCCAGCAGCTGGAGCGGGAGTAGCACAGATACGCAGTATTTT. Residues: CASSWSGSSTDTQYF. The chain combines TRBV5-1 with TRBJ2-3, with 8 bases lining up with TRBD2. CDR1 and CDR2 from the germline V gene are SGHRS and YFSETQ. J lost 0 bases, V lost 3 bases, and 3 bases had no gene match. The CDR3 contains 15 residues.

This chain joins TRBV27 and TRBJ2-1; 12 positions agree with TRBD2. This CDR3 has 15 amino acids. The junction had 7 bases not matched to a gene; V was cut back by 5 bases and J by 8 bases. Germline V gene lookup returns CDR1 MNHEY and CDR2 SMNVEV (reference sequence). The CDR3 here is CASSERTSGTHEQFF. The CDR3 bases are TGTGCCAGCAGTGAAAGGACTAGCGGGACCCATGAGCAGTTCTTC.

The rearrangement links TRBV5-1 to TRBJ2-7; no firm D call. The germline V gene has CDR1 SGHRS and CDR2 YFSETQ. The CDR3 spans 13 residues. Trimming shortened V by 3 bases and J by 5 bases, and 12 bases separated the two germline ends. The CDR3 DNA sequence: TGCGCCAGCAGCTCCACTAACACCCACGAGCAGTACTTC. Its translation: CASSSTNTHEQYF.

The CDR3 DNA is TGTGCCAGCAGTCCCCCAGGACTCAGCTCTGGAAACACCATATATTTT. Its translation is CASSPPGLSSGNTIYF. The V and J genes are TRBV28 and TRBJ1-3, with D unclear. Per the germline V gene, CDR1 is MDHEN and CDR2 is SYDVKM. The CDR3 is 16 amino acids. With 5 bases removed from V and 0 bases from J, the gap between germline ends came to 14 bases.

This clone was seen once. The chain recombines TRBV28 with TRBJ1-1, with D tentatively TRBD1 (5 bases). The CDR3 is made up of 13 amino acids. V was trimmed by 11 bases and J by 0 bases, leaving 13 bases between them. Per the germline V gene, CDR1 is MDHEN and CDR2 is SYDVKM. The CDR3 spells CAGQRVMNTEAFF. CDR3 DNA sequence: TGTGCCGGACAACGGGTTATGAACACTGAAGCTTTCTTT.

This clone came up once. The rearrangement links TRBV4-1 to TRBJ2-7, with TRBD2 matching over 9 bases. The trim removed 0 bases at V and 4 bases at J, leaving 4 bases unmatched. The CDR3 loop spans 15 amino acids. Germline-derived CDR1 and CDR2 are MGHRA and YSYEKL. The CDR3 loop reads CASSQEGGRAYEQYF. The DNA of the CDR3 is TGCGCCAGCAGCCAAGAGGGCGGGAGGGCATACGAGCAGTACTTC.

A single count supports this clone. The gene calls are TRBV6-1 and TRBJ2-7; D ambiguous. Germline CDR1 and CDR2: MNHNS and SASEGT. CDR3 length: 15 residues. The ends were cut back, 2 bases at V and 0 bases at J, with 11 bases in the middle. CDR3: CASSEPPGSSYEQYF. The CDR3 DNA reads TGTGCCAGCAGTGAACCTCCTGGCAGCTCCTACGAGCAGTACTTC.

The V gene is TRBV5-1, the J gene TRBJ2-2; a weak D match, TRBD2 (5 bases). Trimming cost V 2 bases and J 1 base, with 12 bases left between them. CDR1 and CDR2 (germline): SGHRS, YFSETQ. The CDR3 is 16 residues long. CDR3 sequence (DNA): TGCGCCAGCAGCTTCGAGGTAGCGATGAACACCGGGGAGCTGTTTTTT. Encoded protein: CASSFEVAMNTGELFF.

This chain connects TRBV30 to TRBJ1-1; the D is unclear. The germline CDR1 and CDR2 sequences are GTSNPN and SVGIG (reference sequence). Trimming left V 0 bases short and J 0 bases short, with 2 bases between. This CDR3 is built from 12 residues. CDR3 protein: CAWSVMNTEAFF. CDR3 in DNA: TGTGCCTGGAGTGTTATGAACACTGAAGCTTTCTTT.

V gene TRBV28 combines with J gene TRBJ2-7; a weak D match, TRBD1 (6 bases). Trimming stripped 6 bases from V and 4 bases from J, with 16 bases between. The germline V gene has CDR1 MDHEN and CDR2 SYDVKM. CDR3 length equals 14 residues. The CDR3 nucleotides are TGTGCCAGCAGAGCAGGGGCCGTAGGGTACGAGCAGTACTTC. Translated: CASRAGAVGYEQYF.

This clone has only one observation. In nucleotides, the CDR3 is TGTGCCATCAGTGAGTCGACAGGGAATCAGCCCCAGCATTTT. Amino acid sequence: CAISESTGNQPQHF. V usage is TRBV10-3 and J usage is TRBJ1-5, with TRBD1 matching 7 bases. V gave up 0 bases and J gave up 4 bases; unmatched junction bases: 0. CDR3 length: 14 residues. Looked up from germline, CDR1 is ENHRY and CDR2 is SYGVKD.

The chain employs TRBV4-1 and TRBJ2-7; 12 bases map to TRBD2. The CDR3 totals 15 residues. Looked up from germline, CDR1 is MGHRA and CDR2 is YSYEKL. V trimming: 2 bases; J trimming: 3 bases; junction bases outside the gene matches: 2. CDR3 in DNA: TGCGCCAGCAGCCAACGGACTAGCGGGAACTACGAGCAGTACTTC. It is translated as CASSQRTSGNYEQYF.

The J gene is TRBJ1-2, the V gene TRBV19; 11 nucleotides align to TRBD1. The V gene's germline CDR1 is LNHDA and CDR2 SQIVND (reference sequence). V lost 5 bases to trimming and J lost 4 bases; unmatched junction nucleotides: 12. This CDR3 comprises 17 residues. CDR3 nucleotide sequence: TGTGCCAGTAGTGCCTCCGGGACAGGGGGAAGGACCTATGGCTACACCTTC. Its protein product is CASSASGTGGRTYGYTF.

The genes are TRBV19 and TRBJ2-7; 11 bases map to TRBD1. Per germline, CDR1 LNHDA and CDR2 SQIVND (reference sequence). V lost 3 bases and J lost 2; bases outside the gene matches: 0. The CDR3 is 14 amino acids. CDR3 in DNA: TGTGCCAGTAGTATGGGACAGGGGGCCTACGAGCAGTACTTC. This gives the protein CASSMGQGAYEQYF.

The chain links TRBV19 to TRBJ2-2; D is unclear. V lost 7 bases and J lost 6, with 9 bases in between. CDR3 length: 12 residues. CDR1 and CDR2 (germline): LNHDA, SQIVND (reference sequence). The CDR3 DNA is TGTGCCAGTAACACTAACCCCGGGGAGCTGTTTTTT. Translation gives CASNTNPGELFF.

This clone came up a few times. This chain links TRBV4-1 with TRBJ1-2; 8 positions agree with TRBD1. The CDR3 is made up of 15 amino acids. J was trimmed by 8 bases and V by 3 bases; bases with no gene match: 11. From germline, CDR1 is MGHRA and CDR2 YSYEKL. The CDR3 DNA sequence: TGCGCCAGCAGCCACCCCGACAGGGGTCGAGGCGGCTACACCTTC. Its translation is CASSHPDRGRGGYTF.

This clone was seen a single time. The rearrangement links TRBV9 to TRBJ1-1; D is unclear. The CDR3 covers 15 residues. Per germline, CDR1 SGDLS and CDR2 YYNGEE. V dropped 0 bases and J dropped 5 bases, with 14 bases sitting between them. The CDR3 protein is CASSVDGRSETEAFF. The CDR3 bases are TGTGCCAGCAGCGTAGATGGCCGGTCGGAGACTGAAGCTTTCTTT.

CDR3 loop: CASRLQGQGAIYGYTF. The CDR3, as DNA: TGTGCCAGCAGGCTGCAAGGACAGGGGGCTATCTATGGCTACACCTTC. The V and J genes are TRBV7-9 and TRBJ1-2; 11 bases align to TRBD1. From germline, CDR1 is SEHNR and CDR2 FQNEAQ (reference sequence). The CDR3 is made up of 16 amino acids. Losses at the gene ends were 6 bases for V and 4 bases for J; bases not matched to a gene: 10.